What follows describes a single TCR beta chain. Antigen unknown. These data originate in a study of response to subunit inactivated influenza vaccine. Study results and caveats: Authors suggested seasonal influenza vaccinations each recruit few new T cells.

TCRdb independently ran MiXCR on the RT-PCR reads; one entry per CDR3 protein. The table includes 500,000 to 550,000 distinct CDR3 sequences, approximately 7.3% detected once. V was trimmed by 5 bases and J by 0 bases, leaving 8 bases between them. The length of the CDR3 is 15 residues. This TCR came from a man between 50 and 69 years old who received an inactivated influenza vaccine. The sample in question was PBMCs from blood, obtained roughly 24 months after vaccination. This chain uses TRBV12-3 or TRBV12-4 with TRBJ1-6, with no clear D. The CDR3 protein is CASSPGGSYNSPLHF. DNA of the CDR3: TGTGCCAGCAGTCCCGGAGGCTCCTATAATTCACCCCTCCACTTT.